Below, 13 T cell receptor beta chains from the same sample are listed, as sequenced in a study of shared T cell receptors in the human thymus. TCRdb keeps only in-frame clones here, not all; method: immunoSEQ multiplex PCR. The table records about 540,000 clones, 78% of them present only once. The same data also went into a second study, on human thymus T cells.

The sequencing input was thymocytes. These receptors originate from a boy younger than two with a congenital heart defect.

This chain links TRBV6-1 with TRBJ2-1; 9 positions agree with TRBD2. Germline-derived CDR1 and CDR2 are MNHNS and SASEGT. There are 15 residues in the CDR3. With V trimmed by 2 bases and J by 10 bases, 9 bases remained unmatched. CDR3 DNA sequence: TGTGCCAGCAGTGAACGCGGCGGGAGGGAGTCCGAGCAGTTCTTC. It is translated as CASSERGGRESEQFF.

J is TRBJ2-2 and V is TRBV2, with D perhaps TRBD2 (5 bases). The germline V gene encodes CDR1 SNHLY and CDR2 FYNNEI. Trimming removed 3 bases at V and 1 base at J, with 12 bases between. CDR3 length: 16 amino acids. The CDR3 reads CASSDFSGRNTGELFF. The CDR3 nucleotides are TGTGCCAGCAGTGATTTTAGTGGGAGGAACACCGGGGAGCTGTTTTTT. Full variable domain (remainder filled in from reference TRBV2 and TRBJ2-2): EPEVTQTPSHQVTQMGQEVILRCVPISNHLYFYWYRQILGQKVEFLVSFYNNEISEKSEIFDDQFSVERPDGSNFTLKIRSTKLEDSAMYFCASSDFSGRNTGELFFGEGSRLTVL.

The chain employs TRBV6-5 and TRBJ2-1; 7 bases match TRBD2. With 0 bases clipped from V and 6 bases from J, the junction kept 2 bases outside the gene matches. Germline V CDR1 and CDR2: MNHEY, SVGAGI. The CDR3 runs 14 residues. The CDR3 reads CASSYSCGSNEQFF. As DNA, the CDR3 is TGTGCCAGCAGTTACTCGTGCGGGAGCAATGAGCAGTTCTTC.

This chain links TRBV7-2 with TRBJ2-3; 8 nucleotides match TRBD2. The V gene end was trimmed by 2 bases and the J gene end by 5 bases; junction bases not matched to a gene: 3. Germline assignment: CDR1 SGHTA and CDR2 FQGNSA. The CDR3 runs to 14 residues. The chain's CDR3 is CASSLLAGLDTQYF. In nucleotides, the CDR3 is TGTGCCAGCAGCTTATTAGCGGGATTAGATACGCAGTATTTT.

V usage is TRBV5-4 and J usage is TRBJ2-7, with 8 bases matching TRBD1. Trimming at V came to 2 bases and at J to 3 bases, leaving 7 bases not matched to a gene. CDR1 and CDR2 (germline): SGHNT, YYREEE (reference sequence). The CDR3 extends over 15 amino acids. The CDR3 sequence: CASSLGQGEVYEQYF. CDR3 nucleotide sequence: TGTGCCAGCAGCTTAGGACAGGGAGAAGTCTACGAGCAGTACTTC.

This clone was counted once. This rearrangement joins TRBV11-3 to TRBJ1-4; a possible D gene is TRBD1 (6 bases). The CDR3 has 14 residues. Germline-derived CDR1 and CDR2 are SGHNT and YENEEA. V lost 5 bases and J 7 bases, leaving 14 bases between the germline ends. The DNA of the CDR3 is TGTGCCAGCAGCATACCGGGACATACTGAAAAACTGTTTTTT. It translates to CASSIPGHTEKLFF.

In its sample, this clone was seen a few times. The rearrangement joins TRBV19 to TRBJ1-1; 10 nucleotides match TRBD1. V shed 7 bases and J 6 bases; nucleotides not matched to a gene: 23. The length of the CDR3 is 19 residues. CDR1 is LNHDA and CDR2 is SQIVND in the germline V gene (reference sequence). CDR3 sequence reads: CASIGGTGASKGSRSEAFF. CDR3 DNA: TGTGCCAGTATAGGGGGGACAGGGGCTTCGAAGGGGAGCAGGTCTGAAGCTTTCTTT.

The chain joins TRBV21-1 to TRBJ1-1; the DNA was not used to check the table's D call, TRBD1. TRBV21-1 is flagged as a pseudogene. CDR3 length: 14 amino acids. The CDR3, as DNA: TGTGCCAGCAGCCCCGGAACAGGGAACACTGAAGCTTTCTTT. This sequence encodes CASSPGTGNTEAFF.

The rearrangement joins TRBV4-2 to TRBJ2-7, with TRBD2 identical over 7 bases. J lost 3 bases, V lost 1 base, and 6 bases had no gene match. The CDR3 spans 15 residues. Germline V lookup: CDR1 LGHNA, CDR2 YNFKEQ. In DNA form, the CDR3 reads TGTGCCAGCAGCCAAGCCCTAGCGGATAACTACGAGCAGTACTTC. Protein sequence: CASSQALADNYEQYF.

V is TRBV9 and J is TRBJ2-3; the match to TRBD2 covers 7 bases. This CDR3 is 15 amino acids long. Trimming cost V 0 bases and J 1 base; bases outside gene matches: 2. Germline assignment: CDR1 SGDLS and CDR2 YYNGEE. For the CDR3, the DNA is TGTGCCAGCAGCGTAGGGGAGGGTTGCACAGATACGCAGTATTTT. The encoded protein is CASSVGEGCTDTQYF. Full variable domain (rest looked up from reference TRBV9 and TRBJ2-3): DSGVTQTPKHLITATGQRVTLRCSPRSGDLSVYWYQQSLDQGLQFLIQYYNGEERAKGNILERFSAQQFPDLHSELNLSSLELGDSALYFCASSVGEGCTDTQYFGPGTRLTVL.

This clone was seen more than once but under ten times. The rearrangement uses TRBV6-1 and TRBJ2-6; TRBD1 matches at 8 bases. The length of the CDR3 is 15 residues. Germline CDR1 MNHNS, CDR2 SASEGT. V lost 7 bases to trimming and J lost 2 bases; unmatched junction nucleotides: 4. This CDR3 reads CASKRQGTGANVLTF. Here the CDR3 DNA reads TGTGCCAGCAAACGACAGGGGACTGGGGCCAACGTCCTGACTTTC.

The CDR3 DNA follows: TGTGCCTGGAAGGGACAGATCTTCGATGGCTACACCTTC. It is translated as CAWKGQIFDGYTF. The rearrangement joins TRBV30 to TRBJ1-2; 7 bases agree with TRBD1. This CDR3 region has 13 residues. The V gene end was trimmed by 4 bases and the J gene end by 6 bases; junction bases not matched to a gene: 8. Germline assignment: CDR1 GTSNPN and CDR2 SVGIG (reference sequence).

This clone appeared a single time. The chain employs TRBV6-6 and TRBJ2-5, with D perhaps TRBD2 (7 bases). This CDR3 region has 16 residues. The V end lost 0 bases, the J end lost 4 bases, and 15 bases lay between the germline ends. Germline V lookup: CDR1 MNHNY, CDR2 SVGAGI (reference sequence). Here the CDR3 DNA reads TGTGCCAGCAGTTACTCGTGGGGGGGCTCCTCAGAGACCCAGTACTTC. Its protein is CASSYSWGGSSETQYF.